These T cell receptor beta chains were read from a single sample in a study of blood T cell repertoires in COVID-19. Sequencing used immunoSEQ multiplex PCR; TCRdb keeps in-frame clones, though not all of them. Of about 160,000 clones listed, 84% are singletons. The specimen was peripheral blood. The receptor source for this set is a man between 65 and 85 years old with acute or convalescent COVID-19. Each CDR3 is given with its conserved first and last residue. Each record gives: clone size, CDR3 length, D gene, V gene, J gene, CDR3 DNA, CDR3 protein. The D gene is left open where the match is weak. Rows may omit the clone size; those that give it use once, few, many or a size class.

abundance: -; len: 17; d_gene: TRBD2; v_gene: TRBV11-3; j_gene: TRBJ2-5; CDR3nt: TGTGCCAGCAGCTTAGCCGGGTTGGGACTAGGGCAAGAGACCCAGTACTTC; CDR3aa: CASSLAGLGLGQETQYF
abundance: -; len: 16; d_gene: -; v_gene: TRBV9; j_gene: TRBJ2-3; CDR3nt: TGTGCCAGCAGCTTCCGGGACTCCTTGGGGGCAGATACGCAGTATTTT; CDR3aa: CASSFRDSLGADTQYF
abundance: -; len: 18; d_gene: -; v_gene: TRBV18; j_gene: TRBJ2-6; CDR3nt: TGTGCCAGCTCACCTACCTTAGCGGTTCGCTCTGGGGCCAACGTCCTGACTTTC; CDR3aa: CASSPTLAVRSGANVLTF
abundance: -; len: 14; d_gene: TRBD2; v_gene: TRBV6-5; j_gene: TRBJ2-7; CDR3nt: TGTGCCACCCGGGGGGGAGGAGCTTGGAACGAGCAGTACTTC; CDR3aa: CATRGGGAWNEQYF
abundance: -; len: 18; d_gene: TRBD1; v_gene: TRBV28; j_gene: TRBJ1-5; CDR3nt: TGTGCCAGCAGGTACCGGGACAGGGGATTCAATAGCAATCAGCCCCAGCATTTT; CDR3aa: CASRYRDRGFNSNQPQHF
abundance: -; len: 16; d_gene: TRBD2; v_gene: TRBV5-1; j_gene: TRBJ2-2; CDR3nt: TGCGCCAGCAGCTATGGGACTAGCTTTACCACCGGGGAGCTGTTTTTT; CDR3aa: CASSYGTSFTTGELFF
abundance: -; len: 14; d_gene: -; v_gene: TRBV7-3; j_gene: TRBJ2-2; CDR3nt: TGTGCCAGCAGCCTAGCCAGCAACACCGGGGAGCTGTTTTTT; CDR3aa: CASSLASNTGELFF
abundance: -; len: 11; d_gene: -; v_gene: TRBV12-3/TRBV12-4; j_gene: TRBJ2-1; CDR3nt: TGTGCCAGCAGCCGGGGCAATGAGCAGTTCTTC; CDR3aa: CASSRGNEQFF
abundance: few; len: 15; d_gene: TRBD1; v_gene: TRBV5-1; j_gene: TRBJ1-1; CDR3nt: TGCGCCACTTCGGTGGAGGGGGCGAGGGACACTGAAGCTTTCTTT; CDR3aa: CATSVEGARDTEAFF
abundance: -; len: 17; d_gene: TRBD2; v_gene: TRBV20-1; j_gene: TRBJ2-1; CDR3nt: TGCAGTGCTAGTTGGGACGAAATAGCGGGAGGTTACAATGAGCAGTTCTTC; CDR3aa: CSASWDEIAGGYNEQFF
abundance: few; len: 12; d_gene: -; v_gene: TRBV7-9; j_gene: TRBJ2-7; CDR3nt: TGTGCCAGCAGCCCTACAGGCTACGAGCAGTACTTC; CDR3aa: CASSPTGYEQYF
abundance: -; len: 15; d_gene: -; v_gene: TRBV6-5; j_gene: TRBJ1-5; CDR3nt: TGTGCCAGCAGGCCCGGGACACCTAGCAATCAGCCCCAGCATTTT; CDR3aa: CASRPGTPSNQPQHF
abundance: -; len: 12; d_gene: -; v_gene: TRBV5-4; j_gene: TRBJ2-3; CDR3nt: TGTGCCAGCAGTCTGCGGTCCGATACGCAGTATTTT; CDR3aa: CASSLRSDTQYF
abundance: -; len: 13; d_gene: -; v_gene: TRBV7-9; j_gene: TRBJ2-1; CDR3nt: TGTGCCAGCAGCTTAGTGGTGGGAGATGAGCAGTTCTTC; CDR3aa: CASSLVVGDEQFF
abundance: -; len: 15; d_gene: -; v_gene: TRBV15; j_gene: TRBJ2-5; CDR3nt: TGTGCCACCAGCAGAGCGTCCACAGGGCAAGAGACCCAGTACTTC; CDR3aa: CATSRASTGQETQYF
abundance: -; len: 14; d_gene: -; v_gene: TRBV3-1/TRBV3-2; j_gene: TRBJ2-7; CDR3nt: TGTGCCAGCAGCCACCTCAGTAACTCCTACGAGCAGTACTTC; CDR3aa: CASSHLSNSYEQYF
abundance: -; len: 14; d_gene: TRBD1; v_gene: TRBV10-3; j_gene: TRBJ1-6; CDR3nt: TGTGCCATCAGCCGGGACAGAGGTAATTCACCCCTCCACTTT; CDR3aa: CAISRDRGNSPLHF
abundance: few; len: 15; d_gene: -; v_gene: TRBV19; j_gene: TRBJ1-1; CDR3nt: TGTGCCAGTACTCGTCAGGCCTCGGGGGACACTGAAGCTTTCTTT; CDR3aa: CASTRQASGDTEAFF
abundance: -; len: 11; d_gene: TRBD1; v_gene: TRBV29-1; j_gene: TRBJ1-4; CDR3nt: TGCAGCGTGGAAACAGGGGCGAAACTGTTTTTT; CDR3aa: CSVETGAKLFF
abundance: -; len: 12; d_gene: -; v_gene: TRBV7-9; j_gene: TRBJ1-6; CDR3nt: TGTGCCAGCAGACTCACCAATTCACCCCTCCACTTT; CDR3aa: CASRLTNSPLHF
abundance: -; len: 12; d_gene: -; v_gene: TRBV7-9; j_gene: TRBJ1-6; CDR3nt: TGTGCCAGCAGCCGAGATAATTCACCCCTCCACTTT; CDR3aa: CASSRDNSPLHF
abundance: -; len: 16; d_gene: TRBD1; v_gene: TRBV2; j_gene: TRBJ2-5; CDR3nt: TGTGCCAGCAGTCCAAGCTCCCACAGGGGACGGGAGACCCAGTACTTC; CDR3aa: CASSPSSHRGRETQYF
abundance: -; len: 16; d_gene: TRBD2; v_gene: TRBV3-1/TRBV3-2; j_gene: TRBJ2-7; CDR3nt: TGTGCCAGCAGCCAAGATCAACTAGCGGGGGAGTACGAGCAGTACTTC; CDR3aa: CASSQDQLAGEYEQYF
abundance: -; len: 15; d_gene: TRBD2; v_gene: TRBV19; j_gene: TRBJ2-1; CDR3nt: TGTGCCAGTAGTTCCGCGAGCGGGAGGGCCGCGGAAAGGTTCTTC; CDR3aa: CASSSASGRAAERFF
abundance: -; len: 15; d_gene: TRBD2; v_gene: TRBV7-9; j_gene: TRBJ2-3; CDR3nt: TGTGCCAGCAGACCCCCGGGACTAAGCACAGATACGCAGTATTTT; CDR3aa: CASRPPGLSTDTQYF
abundance: -; len: 14; d_gene: -; v_gene: TRBV11-2; j_gene: TRBJ2-4; CDR3nt: TGTGCCAGCAGCTTATTCGGAGGTATGGACATTCAGTACTTC; CDR3aa: CASSLFGGMDIQYF
abundance: -; len: 13; d_gene: TRBD1; v_gene: TRBV6-5; j_gene: TRBJ1-3; CDR3nt: TGTGCCAGCTGGGACAGCTCTGGAAACACCATATATTTT; CDR3aa: CASWDSSGNTIYF
abundance: few; len: 15; d_gene: -; v_gene: TRBV6-6; j_gene: TRBJ2-2; CDR3nt: TGTGCCAGCAGTAGTTGGCAGGGGAACACCGGGGAGCTGTTTTTT; CDR3aa: CASSSWQGNTGELFF
abundance: -; len: 13; d_gene: -; v_gene: TRBV20-1; j_gene: TRBJ1-2; CDR3nt: TGCAGTGCTAGTCCAACAGATGACTATGGCTACACCTTC; CDR3aa: CSASPTDDYGYTF
abundance: -; len: 15; d_gene: -; v_gene: TRBV6-5; j_gene: TRBJ1-2; CDR3nt: TGTGCCAGTATTCTCTCCACAGGTTCGGACTATGGCTACACCTTC; CDR3aa: CASILSTGSDYGYTF
abundance: -; len: 16; d_gene: TRBD2; v_gene: TRBV7-2; j_gene: TRBJ2-4; CDR3nt: TGTGCCAGCAGCCAGGGGACTAGCGGGGCCCAAAACATTCAGTACTTC; CDR3aa: CASSQGTSGAQNIQYF
abundance: -; len: 17; d_gene: -; v_gene: TRBV21-1; j_gene: TRBJ2-3; CDR3nt: TGTGCCAGCACCCCACTGACTAGCGGGGGGCCCCCAGATACGCAGTATTTT; CDR3aa: CASTPLTSGGPPDTQYF
abundance: -; len: 14; d_gene: -; v_gene: TRBV5-1; j_gene: TRBJ1-1; CDR3nt: TGCGCCAGCAGCCGACTGGGGGGAGTTGCTGAAGCTTTCTTT; CDR3aa: CASSRLGGVAEAFF
abundance: -; len: 14; d_gene: TRBD1; v_gene: TRBV18; j_gene: TRBJ2-2; CDR3nt: TGTGCCAGCTCACCGGACAGGACACCCGGGGAGCTGTTTTTT; CDR3aa: CASSPDRTPGELFF
abundance: many; len: 15; d_gene: TRBD2; v_gene: TRBV27; j_gene: TRBJ2-7; CDR3nt: TGTGCCAGCAGTTCTACTAGCGGGACCTCCTACGAGCAGTACTTC; CDR3aa: CASSSTSGTSYEQYF
abundance: few; len: 15; d_gene: TRBD1; v_gene: TRBV11-3; j_gene: TRBJ2-5; CDR3nt: TGTGCCAGCAGCTTAGCGACAGGGTCCGGAGAGACCCAGTACTTC; CDR3aa: CASSLATGSGETQYF
abundance: -; len: 19; d_gene: TRBD2; v_gene: TRBV5-1; j_gene: TRBJ2-3; CDR3nt: TGCGCCAGCAGCTTGGCCGACGCGAAGCGGGGGGTTCGGGGAGATACGCAGTATTTT; CDR3aa: CASSLADAKRGVRGDTQYF
abundance: -; len: 13; d_gene: -; v_gene: TRBV2; j_gene: TRBJ1-4; CDR3nt: TGTGCCAGCAGGAGGGAGAGCGAGGAAAAACTGTTTTTT; CDR3aa: CASRRESEEKLFF
abundance: -; len: 14; d_gene: -; v_gene: TRBV5-6; j_gene: TRBJ2-3; CDR3nt: TGTGCCAGCAGGGGGGGGCCTAGCACAGATACGCAGTATTTT; CDR3aa: CASRGGPSTDTQYF
abundance: -; len: 16; d_gene: -; v_gene: TRBV6-5; j_gene: TRBJ2-7; CDR3nt: TGTGCCAGCAGTTACTCTCCGGGATTAAGCATCGACGAGCAGTACTTC; CDR3aa: CASSYSPGLSIDEQYF
abundance: -; len: 13; d_gene: -; v_gene: TRBV7-2; j_gene: TRBJ2-7; CDR3nt: TGTGCCAGCAGCTTAGAGCGATGGAGCGAGCAGTACTTC; CDR3aa: CASSLERWSEQYF
abundance: -; len: 14; d_gene: TRBD1; v_gene: TRBV9; j_gene: TRBJ2-7; CDR3nt: TGTGCCAGCAGCGCCGGGACAGGGGTAGCCCGGCAGTACTTC; CDR3aa: CASSAGTGVARQYF
abundance: -; len: 14; d_gene: -; v_gene: TRBV9; j_gene: TRBJ1-4; CDR3nt: TGTGCCAGTACGCGGGGCAGCCAGAATGAAAAACTGTTTTTT; CDR3aa: CASTRGSQNEKLFF
abundance: -; len: 15; d_gene: TRBD2; v_gene: TRBV2; j_gene: TRBJ2-2; CDR3nt: TGTGCCAGCAGGAAGGGACTAACGAACACCGGGGAGCTGTTTTTT; CDR3aa: CASRKGLTNTGELFF
abundance: few; len: 15; d_gene: TRBD1; v_gene: TRBV5-1; j_gene: TRBJ2-5; CDR3nt: TGCGCCAGCAGCTTGGGCCGGACAGGGCAAGAGACCCAGTACTTC; CDR3aa: CASSLGRTGQETQYF
abundance: -; len: 15; d_gene: -; v_gene: TRBV2; j_gene: TRBJ2-7; CDR3nt: TGTGCCAGCAGGGCTCGAAACTCAGGCGCCTACGAGCAGTACTTC; CDR3aa: CASRARNSGAYEQYF
abundance: once; len: 16; d_gene: TRBD2; v_gene: TRBV7-3; j_gene: TRBJ2-2; CDR3nt: TGTGCCAGCAGCTCAGGACTAGCGGGGGCCACCGGGGAGCTGTTTTTT; CDR3aa: CASSSGLAGATGELFF
abundance: -; len: 15; d_gene: TRBD2; v_gene: TRBV7-2; j_gene: TRBJ2-1; CDR3nt: TGTGCCAGCAGCGCAGGGCGGGGGGCCTTCGATGAGCAGTTCTTC; CDR3aa: CASSAGRGAFDEQFF
abundance: few; len: 17; d_gene: TRBD1; v_gene: TRBV7-9; j_gene: TRBJ2-1; CDR3nt: TGTGCCAGCAGCGCCCAATTTGGGGGACAGGGAAGCAATGAGCAGTTCTTC; CDR3aa: CASSAQFGGQGSNEQFF